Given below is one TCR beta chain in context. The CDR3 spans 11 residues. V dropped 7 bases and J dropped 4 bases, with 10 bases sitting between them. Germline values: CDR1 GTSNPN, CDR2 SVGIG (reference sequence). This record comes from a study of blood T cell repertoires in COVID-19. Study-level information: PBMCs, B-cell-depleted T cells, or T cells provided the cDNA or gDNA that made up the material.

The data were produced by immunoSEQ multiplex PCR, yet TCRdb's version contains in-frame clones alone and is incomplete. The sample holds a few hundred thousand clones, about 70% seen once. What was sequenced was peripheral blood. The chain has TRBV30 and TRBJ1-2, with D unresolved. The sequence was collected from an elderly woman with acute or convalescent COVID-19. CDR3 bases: TGTGCCTCCAGCGTTTTCTATGGCTACACCTTC. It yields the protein CASSVFYGYTF.